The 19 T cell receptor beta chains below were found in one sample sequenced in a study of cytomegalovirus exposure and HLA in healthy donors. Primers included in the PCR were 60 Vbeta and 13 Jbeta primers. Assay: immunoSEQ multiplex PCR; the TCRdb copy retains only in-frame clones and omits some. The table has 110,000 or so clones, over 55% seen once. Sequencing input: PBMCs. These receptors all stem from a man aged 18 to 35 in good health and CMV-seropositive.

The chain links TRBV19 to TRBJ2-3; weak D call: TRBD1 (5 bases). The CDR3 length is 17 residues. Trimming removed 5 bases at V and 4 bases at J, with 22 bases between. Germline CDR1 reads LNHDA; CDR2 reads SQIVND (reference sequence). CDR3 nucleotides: TGTGCCAGTAGTCCCCCCGAAGCCAGGGTTGGAGCAGATACGCAGTATTTT. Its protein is CASSPPEARVGADTQYF.

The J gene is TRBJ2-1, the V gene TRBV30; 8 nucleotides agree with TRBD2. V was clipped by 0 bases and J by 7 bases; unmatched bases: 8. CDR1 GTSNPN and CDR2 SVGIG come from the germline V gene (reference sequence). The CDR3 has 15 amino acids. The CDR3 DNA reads TGTGCCTGGAGTGTAACCAGCGGGGGTCTGAATGAGCAGTTCTTC. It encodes CAWSVTSGGLNEQFF.

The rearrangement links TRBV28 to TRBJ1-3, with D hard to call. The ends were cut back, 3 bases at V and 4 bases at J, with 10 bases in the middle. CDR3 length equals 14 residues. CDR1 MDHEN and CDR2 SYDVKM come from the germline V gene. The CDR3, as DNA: TGTGCCAGCAGTTTCGACGAACAGGGAAACACCATATATTTT. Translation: CASSFDEQGNTIYF. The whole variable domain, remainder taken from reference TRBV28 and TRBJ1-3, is DVKVTQSSRYLVKRTGEKVFLECVQDMDHENMFWYRQDPGLGLRLIYFSYDVKMKEKGDIPEGYSVSREKKERFSLILESASTNQTSMYLCASSFDEQGNTIYFGEGSWLTVV.

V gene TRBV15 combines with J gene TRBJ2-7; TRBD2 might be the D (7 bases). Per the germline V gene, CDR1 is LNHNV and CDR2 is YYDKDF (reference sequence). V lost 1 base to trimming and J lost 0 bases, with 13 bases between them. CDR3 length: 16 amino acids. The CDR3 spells CATSRGLGGASYEQYV. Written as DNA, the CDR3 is TGTGCCACCAGCAGAGGGTTGGGGGGGGCCTCCTACGAGCAGTACGTC.

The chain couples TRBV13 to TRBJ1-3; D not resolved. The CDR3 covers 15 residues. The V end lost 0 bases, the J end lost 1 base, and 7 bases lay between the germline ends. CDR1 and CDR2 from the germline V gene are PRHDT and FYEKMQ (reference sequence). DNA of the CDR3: TGTGCCAGCAGCTTAGGGCGGTCTTCTGGAAACACCATATATTTT. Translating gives CASSLGRSSGNTIYF.

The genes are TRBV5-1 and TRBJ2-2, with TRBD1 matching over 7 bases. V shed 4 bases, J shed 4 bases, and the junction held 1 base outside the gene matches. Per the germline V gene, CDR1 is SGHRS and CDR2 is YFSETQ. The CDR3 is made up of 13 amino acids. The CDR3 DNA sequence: TGCGCCAGCAGCCGGACAGGCACCGGGGAGCTGTTTTTT. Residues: CASSRTGTGELFF.

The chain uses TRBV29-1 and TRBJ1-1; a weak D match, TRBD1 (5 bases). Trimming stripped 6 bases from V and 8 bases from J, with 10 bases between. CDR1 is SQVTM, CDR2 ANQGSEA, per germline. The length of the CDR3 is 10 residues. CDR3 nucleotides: TGCAGCGTCGGCGGGGGGGAAGCTTTCTTT. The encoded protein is CSVGGGEAFF.

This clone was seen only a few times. CDR3 nucleotide sequence: TGTGCCTGGAGTGTGTGGGACAGGGGGGAACTAACGAAGTACAATGAGCAGTTCTTC. Its protein product is CAWSVWDRGELTKYNEQFF. The rearrangement uses TRBV30 and TRBJ2-1; 11 bases map to TRBD1. The germline CDR1 and CDR2 sequences are GTSNPN and SVGIG (reference sequence). The CDR3 has 19 residues. J gave up 4 bases and V 0 bases, and 14 bases lay outside the gene matches.

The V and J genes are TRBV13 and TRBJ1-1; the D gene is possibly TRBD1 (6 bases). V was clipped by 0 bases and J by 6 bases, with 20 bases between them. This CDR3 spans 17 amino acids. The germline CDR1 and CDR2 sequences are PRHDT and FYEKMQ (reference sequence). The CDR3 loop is CASSLGPGNTGFPEAFF. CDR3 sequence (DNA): TGTGCCAGCAGCTTAGGCCCGGGGAATACAGGGTTTCCTGAAGCTTTCTTT.

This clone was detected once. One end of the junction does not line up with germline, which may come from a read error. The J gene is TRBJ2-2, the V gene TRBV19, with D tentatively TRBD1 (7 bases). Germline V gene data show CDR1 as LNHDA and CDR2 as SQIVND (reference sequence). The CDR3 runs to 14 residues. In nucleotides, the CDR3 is TGTGCCACTAGTTCCAGGGGGGACACCGGGGAGCTGTTTTTT. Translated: CATSSRGDTGELFF.

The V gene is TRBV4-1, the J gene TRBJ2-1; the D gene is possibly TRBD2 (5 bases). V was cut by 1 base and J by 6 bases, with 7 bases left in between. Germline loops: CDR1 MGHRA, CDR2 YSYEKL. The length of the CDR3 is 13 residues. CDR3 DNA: TGCGCCAGCAGCCAAGTGCGGGTCAATGAGCAGTTCTTC. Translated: CASSQVRVNEQFF.

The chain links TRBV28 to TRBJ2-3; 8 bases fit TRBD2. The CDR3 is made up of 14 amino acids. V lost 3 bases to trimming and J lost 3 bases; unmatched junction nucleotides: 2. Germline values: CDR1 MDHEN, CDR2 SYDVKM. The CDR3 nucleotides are TGTGCCAGCAGTTTCGTAGCGGGGACAGATACGCAGTATTTT. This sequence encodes CASSFVAGTDTQYF.

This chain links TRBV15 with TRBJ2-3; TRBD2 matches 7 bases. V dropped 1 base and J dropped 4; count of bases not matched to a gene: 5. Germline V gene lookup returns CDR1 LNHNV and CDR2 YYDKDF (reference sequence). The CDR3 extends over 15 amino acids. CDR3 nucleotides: TGTGCCACCAGCAGAGTCCGGGGGGAGGCAGATACGCAGTATTTT. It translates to CATSRVRGEADTQYF.

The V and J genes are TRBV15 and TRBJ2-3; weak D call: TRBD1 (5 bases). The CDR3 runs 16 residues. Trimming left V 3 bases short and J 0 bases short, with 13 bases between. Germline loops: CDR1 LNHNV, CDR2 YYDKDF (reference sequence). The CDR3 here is CATSSGRQGSTDTQYF. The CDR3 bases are TGTGCCACCAGCAGCGGTCGGCAGGGCAGCACAGATACGCAGTATTTT.

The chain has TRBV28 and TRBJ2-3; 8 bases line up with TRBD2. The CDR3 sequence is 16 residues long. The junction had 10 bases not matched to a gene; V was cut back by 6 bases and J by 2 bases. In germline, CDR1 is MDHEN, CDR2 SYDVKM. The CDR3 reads CASSPWASGYTDTQYF. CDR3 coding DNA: TGTGCCAGCAGCCCGTGGGCTAGCGGGTACACAGATACGCAGTATTTT.

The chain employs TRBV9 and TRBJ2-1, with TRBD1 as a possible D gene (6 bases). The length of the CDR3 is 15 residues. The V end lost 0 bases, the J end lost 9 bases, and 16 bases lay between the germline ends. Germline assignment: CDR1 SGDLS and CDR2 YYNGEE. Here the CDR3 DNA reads TGTGCCAGCAGCGTAGCCAGCAGCCTAGGGGGTGAGCAGTTCTTC. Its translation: CASSVASSLGGEQFF. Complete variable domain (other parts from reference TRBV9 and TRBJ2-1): DSGVTQTPKHLITATGQRVTLRCSPRSGDLSVYWYQQSLDQGLQFLIQYYNGEERAKGNILERFSAQQFPDLHSELNLSSLELGDSALYFCASSVASSLGGEQFFGPGTRLTVL.

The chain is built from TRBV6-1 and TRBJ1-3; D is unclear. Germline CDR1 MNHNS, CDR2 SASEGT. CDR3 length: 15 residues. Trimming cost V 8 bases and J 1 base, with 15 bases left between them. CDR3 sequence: CASSPRAVSGNTIYF. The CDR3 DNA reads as TGTGCCAGCTCTCCGCGTGCGGTGTCTGGAAACACCATATATTTT.

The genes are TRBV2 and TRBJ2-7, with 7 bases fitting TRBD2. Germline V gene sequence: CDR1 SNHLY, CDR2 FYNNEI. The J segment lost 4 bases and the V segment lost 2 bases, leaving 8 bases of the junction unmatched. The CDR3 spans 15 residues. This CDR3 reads CASSELGRGGYEQYF. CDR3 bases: TGTGCCAGCAGTGAATTGGGCCGGGGAGGGTACGAGCAGTACTTC.

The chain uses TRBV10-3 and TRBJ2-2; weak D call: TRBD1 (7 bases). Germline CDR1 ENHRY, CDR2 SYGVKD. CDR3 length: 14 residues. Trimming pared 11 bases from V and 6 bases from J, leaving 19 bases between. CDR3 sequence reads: CAPWRGRISGELFF. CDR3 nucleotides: TGTGCCCCTTGGAGGGGGCGCATCTCCGGGGAGCTGTTTTTT.